This T cell receptor beta chain is drawn from a study of OX40 agonist ivuxolimab in advanced cancers. The CDR3 is made up of 16 amino acids. The germline CDR1 and CDR2 sequences are SGDLS and YYNGEE. V shed 4 bases and J 0 bases; nucleotides not matched to a gene: 7. Points on this clone: Its antigen is as yet unknown.

Here immunoSEQ multiplex PCR was the method, and the copy in TCRdb shows in-frame clones only, minus some. The data hold some 33,000 clones, with more than 75% observed a single time. Overall study findings and caveats: Also showing low normalized T-cell clonal expansion were some of the nonresponders.

This clonotype was sampled from an adult with an advanced solid tumor such as melanoma, head and neck, liver or kidney cancer. The sample here was CD4+ or CD8+ T cells sorted from blood, taken in a trial of the OX40 agonist ivuxolimab. The chain is built from TRBV9 and TRBJ2-7; 10 bases line up with TRBD1. In DNA, the CDR3 is TGTGCCAGCAGCTCCCGGACAGGGGGTAGCTCCTACGAGCAGTACTTC. Translation gives CASSSRTGGSSYEQYF.